The 32 T cell receptor beta chains reported below all come from one sample, sequenced in a study of CXCR3-negative and CXCR3-positive naive CD8 T cells. Preparation of TRB cDNA libraries relied on 5' RACE carrying UMI labels. Following a re-call of the 5' RACE reads, TCRdb has one entry per CDR3 protein and lacks DNA. This table holds roughly 86,000 distinct CDR3 sequences. The sequenced material came from naive CXCR3- CD8+ T cells from blood. As to subset: CD45RO-CCR7+CD27+CD95- naive CD8+ T cells lacking CXCR3 (TNR3-). These receptors originate from a human donor in good health. Some clones in this sample may be carry-over from other donors' samples.

The V call is TRBV7-3, the J call TRBJ2-1; with no DNA, the TCRdb D assignment of TRBD1 cannot be verified. The germline V gene has CDR1 SGHTA and CDR2 FQGTGA. The CDR3 runs 13 residues. CDR3 sequence: CASRRQGGNEQFF. Together with reference TRBV7-3 and TRBJ2-1, the CDR3 gives the full variable domain: GAGVSQTPSNKVTEKGKYVELRCDPISGHTALYWYRQSLGQGPEFLIYFQGTGAADDSGLPNDRFFAVRPEGSVSTLKIQRTERGDSAVYLCASRRQGGNEQFFGPGTRLTVL.

J is TRBJ2-5 and V is TRBV7-3; lacking DNA, the TRBD2 call made by TCRdb goes unchecked. The CDR3 is made up of 13 amino acids. The V gene's germline CDR1 is SGHTA and CDR2 FQGTGA. The CDR3 sequence is CASSLLPTETQYF.

The chain joins TRBV9 to TRBJ2-2; TCRdb designates TRBD1, a call that cannot be tested without DNA. The CDR3 length is 13 residues. Looked up from germline, CDR1 is SGDLS and CDR2 is YYNGEE. CDR3 residues: CASSAPPRLVLFF.

The V and J genes are TRBV15 and TRBJ1-1; the D call of TRBD1 rests on TCRdb alone, since no DNA is present to check it. The germline V gene has CDR1 LNHNV and CDR2 YYDKDF (reference sequence). CDR3 length: 14 amino acids. CDR3 residues: CATSVVGGGTEAFF.

The rearrangement joins TRBV15 to TRBJ2-7; there is no DNA to check the TCRdb D call of TRBD2. Germline CDR1 reads LNHNV; CDR2 reads YYDKDF (reference sequence). The length of the CDR3 is 15 residues. CDR3 sequence reads: CATSEGAGTSYEQYF. The full variable domain, in which reference TRBV15 and TRBJ2-7 provide the parts outside the CDR3, is DAMVIQNPRYQVTQFGKPVTLSCSQTLNHNVMYWYQQKSSQAPKLLFHYYDKDFNNEADTPDNFQSRRPNTSFCFLDIRSPGLGDTAMYLCATSEGAGTSYEQYFGPGTRLTVT.

The chain is built from TRBV29-1 and TRBJ1-3; TCRdb returns TRBD1, unconfirmable since there is no DNA. CDR3 length: 15 residues. Germline loops: CDR1 SQVTM, CDR2 ANQGSEA. This CDR3 reads CSVVFPGTSGNTIYF.

The chain recombines TRBV27 with TRBJ2-7. The CDR3 contains 13 residues. Germline V CDR1 and CDR2: MNHEY, SMNVEV (reference sequence). CDR3 sequence reads: CASSLRSPYEQYF.

This chain joins TRBV3-1 and TRBJ1-1; there is no DNA to check the TCRdb D call of TRBD1. CDR3 length: 16 residues. Germline V lookup: CDR1 LGHDT, CDR2 YNNKEL (reference sequence). Here the CDR3 reads CASSQETSGVWTEAFF. The variable domain in full, with the rest retrieved from reference TRBV3-1 and TRBJ1-1, is DTAVSQTPKYLVTQMGNDKSIKCEQNLGHDTMYWYKQDSKKFLKIMFSYNNKELIINETVPNRFSPKSPDKAHLNLHINSLELGDSAVYFCASSQETSGVWTEAFFGQGTRLTVV.

The CDR3 spells CASSPIRQGGSNEQFF. The genes are TRBV4-3 and TRBJ2-1; TCRdb reports TRBD2, a call that lacks DNA to check it against. Germline lookup yields CDR1 LGHNA and CDR2 YSLEER. The CDR3 is 16 amino acids.

The rearrangement links TRBV20-1 to TRBJ2-3; TCRdb proposes TRBD1, but this gene call is untestable without DNA. The CDR3 runs to 15 residues. Germline CDR1 is DFQATT and CDR2 is SNEGSKA (reference sequence). The chain's CDR3 is CSASEGTRTSDTQYF.

This chain connects TRBV29-1 to TRBJ1-1. CDR1 and CDR2 from the germline V gene are SQVTM and ANQGSEA. CDR3 length: 13 residues. The CDR3 sequence is CSVEFALNTEAFF.

Here the CDR3 reads CSATGGAGYGYTF. This chain uses TRBV29-1 with TRBJ1-2; TCRdb calls TRBD1, which cannot be checked without DNA. The CDR3 length is 13 residues. Per the germline V gene, CDR1 is SQVTM and CDR2 is ANQGSEA.

The chain has TRBV7-6 and TRBJ2-3; absent DNA, TCRdb's TRBD2 call cannot be checked. CDR1 and CDR2 from the germline V gene are SGHVS and FNYEAQ. The CDR3 is made up of 15 amino acids. The CDR3 spells CASSPLAGGTDTQYF.

The CDR3 spells CASSYGPGGVYEQYF. This sequence joins TRBV6-2 or TRBV6-3 and TRBJ2-7; TCRdb picks TRBD1, but there is no DNA to check that call. Germline CDR1 MNHEY, CDR2 SVGEGT. This CDR3 comprises 15 residues.

The chain employs TRBV27 and TRBJ2-2; TCRdb picks TRBD1, but there is no DNA to check that call. This CDR3 is built from 14 residues. The germline gives CDR1 MNHEY, CDR2 SMNVEV (reference sequence). The CDR3 reads CASSLTGFGGELFF.

This chain joins TRBV7-9 and TRBJ2-3. CDR3 length equals 13 residues. From germline, CDR1 is SEHNR and CDR2 FQNEAQ (reference sequence). This CDR3 is CASSLIATDTQYF.

V usage is TRBV6-1 and J usage is TRBJ2-7; the TCRdb call, TRBD1, lacks DNA for checking. The germline V gene has CDR1 MNHNS and CDR2 SASEGT. The CDR3 is made up of 16 amino acids. CDR3 residues: CASSEQSGTGGYEQYF.

This chain joins TRBV12-3 or TRBV12-4 and TRBJ1-1; the TCRdb call, TRBD1, lacks DNA for checking. CDR3 length equals 13 residues. The CDR3: CASSFKTDTEAFF.

The chain links TRBV4-2 to TRBJ1-1. The germline gives CDR1 LGHNA, CDR2 YNFKEQ. The CDR3 is made up of 13 amino acids. The CDR3 region is CASSWTVNTEAFF.

The chain joins TRBV6-4 to TRBJ2-7; checking the TCRdb D call of TRBD2 is not possible without DNA. Germline assignment: CDR1 MRHNA and CDR2 SNTAGT. This CDR3 is 15 amino acids long. CDR3 sequence reads: CASSEWRGEGYEQYF.

This chain connects TRBV5-1 to TRBJ2-7; TCRdb selects TRBD1, and the lack of DNA leaves this call unchecked. The CDR3 loop spans 14 amino acids. CDR1 and CDR2 from the germline V gene are SGHRS and YFSETQ. The CDR3 region is CASSLEGVAREQYF.

The rearrangement links TRBV29-1 to TRBJ2-1; the TCRdb call, TRBD2, lacks DNA for checking. The CDR3 has 17 residues. CDR1 and CDR2 from the germline V gene are SQVTM and ANQGSEA. CDR3 sequence: CSVEGGVLAGAYNEQFF.

The chain links TRBV7-2 to TRBJ1-2; TCRdb lists TRBD1, though no DNA is available to test this call. This CDR3 has 15 residues. The germline CDR1 and CDR2 sequences are SGHTA and FQGNSA. The CDR3 protein is CASSLGPGINYGYTF.

This chain connects TRBV20-1 to TRBJ1-1; TCRdb reports TRBD1, a call that lacks DNA to check it against. In germline, CDR1 is DFQATT, CDR2 SNEGSKA (reference sequence). The CDR3 contains 11 residues. The CDR3 region is CGGTVNTEAFF.

The CDR3 here is CATSSQVENSPLHF. The rearrangement links TRBV15 to TRBJ1-6. CDR1 is LNHNV and CDR2 is YYDKDF in the germline V gene (reference sequence). This CDR3 has 14 amino acids.

The chain is built from TRBV6-6 and TRBJ1-1; TCRdb selects TRBD1, and the lack of DNA leaves this call unchecked. In germline, CDR1 is MNHNY, CDR2 SVGAGI (reference sequence). The CDR3 totals 17 residues. CDR3 sequence reads: CASSYLLQGAVNTEAFF.

This sequence joins TRBV29-1 and TRBJ2-1; without DNA, the TCRdb call of TRBD2 cannot be checked. The germline V gene has CDR1 SQVTM and CDR2 ANQGSEA. The length of the CDR3 is 16 residues. The CDR3 spells CSGDWLAGVAGNEQFF.

The chain carries TRBV7-9 and TRBJ2-1. Germline-derived CDR1 and CDR2 are SEHNR and FQNEAQ (reference sequence). The CDR3 length is 15 residues. The CDR3 loop is CASRQMQRMGNEQFF.

The chain combines TRBV3-1 with TRBJ2-1; TCRdb designates TRBD2, a call that cannot be tested without DNA. This CDR3 is 16 amino acids long. CDR1 is LGHDT, CDR2 YNNKEL, per germline (reference sequence). CDR3 protein: CASSQAPWREGHEQFF.

The rearrangement uses TRBV6-2 or TRBV6-3 and TRBJ2-3; the D call from TCRdb, TRBD2, cannot be confirmed without DNA. The CDR3 consists of 19 residues. Germline CDR1 and CDR2: MNHEY and SVGEGT. The CDR3 protein is CASSYEASGGNPYTDTQYF.

The J gene is TRBJ2-3, the V gene TRBV29-1; absent DNA, TCRdb's TRBD2 call cannot be checked. The CDR3 sequence is 14 residues long. Germline-derived CDR1 and CDR2 are SQVTM and ANQGSEA. CDR3 residues: CSVPLASSTDTQYF.

This chain uses TRBV6-2 or TRBV6-3 with TRBJ2-7; TCRdb's D gene call, TRBD1, goes unchecked for lack of DNA. The CDR3 is 13 residues long. Germline V gene sequence: CDR1 MNHEY, CDR2 SVGEGT. CDR3 loop: CASSNIGGYEQYF.